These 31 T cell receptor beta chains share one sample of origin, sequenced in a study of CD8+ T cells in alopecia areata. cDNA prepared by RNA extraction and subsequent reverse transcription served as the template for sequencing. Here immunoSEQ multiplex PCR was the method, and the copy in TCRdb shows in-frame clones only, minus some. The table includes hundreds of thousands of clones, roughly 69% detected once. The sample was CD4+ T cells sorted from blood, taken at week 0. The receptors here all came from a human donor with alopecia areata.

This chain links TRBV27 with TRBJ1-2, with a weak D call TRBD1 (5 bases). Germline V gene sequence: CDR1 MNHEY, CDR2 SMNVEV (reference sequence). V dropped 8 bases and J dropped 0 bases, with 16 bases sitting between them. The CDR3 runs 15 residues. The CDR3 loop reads CASGTTGQANYGYTF. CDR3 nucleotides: TGTGCCAGCGGAACAACGGGGCAAGCTAACTATGGCTACACCTTC.

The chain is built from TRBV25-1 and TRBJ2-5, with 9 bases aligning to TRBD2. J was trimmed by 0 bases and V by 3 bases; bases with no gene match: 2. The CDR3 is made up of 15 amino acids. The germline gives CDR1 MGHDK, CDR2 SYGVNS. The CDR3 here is CASSERGGYQETQYF. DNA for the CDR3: TGTGCCAGCAGTGAGCGGGGGGGCTACCAAGAGACCCAGTACTTC.

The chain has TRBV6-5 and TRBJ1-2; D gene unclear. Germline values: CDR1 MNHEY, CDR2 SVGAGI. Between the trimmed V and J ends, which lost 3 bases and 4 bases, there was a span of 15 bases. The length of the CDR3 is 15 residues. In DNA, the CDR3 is TGTGCCAGCAGTTATCGTTGGTTCCCGGGCTATGGCTACACCTTC. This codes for CASSYRWFPGYGYTF.

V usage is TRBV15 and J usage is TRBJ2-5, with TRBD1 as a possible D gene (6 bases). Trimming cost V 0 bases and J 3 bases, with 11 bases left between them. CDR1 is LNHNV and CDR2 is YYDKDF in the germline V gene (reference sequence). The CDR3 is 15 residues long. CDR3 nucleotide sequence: TGTGCCACCAGCAGAGACAGGGGTTTGGAAGAGACCCAGTACTTC. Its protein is CATSRDRGLEETQYF.

CDR3 residues: CASSESREVGGYTF. The CDR3 DNA reads TGTGCCAGCAGCGAAAGCCGCGAGGTCGGTGGCTACACCTTC. This sequence joins TRBV9 and TRBJ1-2; D not certain. Germline-derived CDR1 and CDR2 are SGDLS and YYNGEE. The CDR3 contains 14 residues. The germline V and J ends were trimmed by 3 bases and 7 bases, with 16 bases remaining between them. Variable domain in full (rest from reference TRBV9 and TRBJ1-2): DSGVTQTPKHLITATGQRVTLRCSPRSGDLSVYWYQQSLDQGLQFLIQYYNGEERAKGNILERFSAQQFPDLHSELNLSSLELGDSALYFCASSESREVGGYTFGSGTRLTVV.

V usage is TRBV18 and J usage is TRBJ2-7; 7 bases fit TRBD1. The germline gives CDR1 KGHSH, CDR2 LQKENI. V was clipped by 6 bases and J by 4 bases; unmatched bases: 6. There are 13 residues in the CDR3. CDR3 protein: CASSSGQTYEQYF. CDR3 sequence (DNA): TGTGCCAGCTCCTCGGGACAGACTTACGAGCAGTACTTC.

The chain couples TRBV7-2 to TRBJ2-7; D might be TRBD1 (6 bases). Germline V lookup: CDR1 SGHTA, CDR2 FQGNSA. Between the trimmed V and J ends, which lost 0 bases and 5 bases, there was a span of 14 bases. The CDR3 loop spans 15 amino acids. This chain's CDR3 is CASSLAQGALDEQYF. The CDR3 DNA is TGTGCCAGCAGCTTAGCACAGGGTGCGTTAGACGAGCAGTACTTC.

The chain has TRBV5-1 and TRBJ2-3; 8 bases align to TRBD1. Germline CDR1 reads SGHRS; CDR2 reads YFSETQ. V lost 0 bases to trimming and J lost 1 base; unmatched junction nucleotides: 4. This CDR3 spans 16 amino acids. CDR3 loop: CASSLDPGQGTDTQYF. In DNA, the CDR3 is TGCGCCAGCAGCTTGGACCCGGGACAGGGCACAGATACGCAGTATTTT.

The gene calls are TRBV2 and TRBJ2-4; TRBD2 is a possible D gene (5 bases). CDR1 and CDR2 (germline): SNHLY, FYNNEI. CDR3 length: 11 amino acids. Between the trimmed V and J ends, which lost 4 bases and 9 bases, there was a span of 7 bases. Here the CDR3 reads CASSGSVIQYF. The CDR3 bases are TGTGCCAGCAGTGGTAGCGTCATTCAGTACTTC.

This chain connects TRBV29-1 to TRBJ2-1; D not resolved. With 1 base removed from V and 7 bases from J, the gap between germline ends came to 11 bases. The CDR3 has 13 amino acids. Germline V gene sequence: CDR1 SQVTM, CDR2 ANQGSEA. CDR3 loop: CSVEGTSRNEQFF. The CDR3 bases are TGCAGCGTTGAAGGGACCTCTAGGAATGAGCAGTTCTTC.

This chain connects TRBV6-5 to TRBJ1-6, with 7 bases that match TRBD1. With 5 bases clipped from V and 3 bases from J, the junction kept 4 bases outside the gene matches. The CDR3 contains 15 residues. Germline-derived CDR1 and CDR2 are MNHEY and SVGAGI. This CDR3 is CASSRGQSYNSPLHF. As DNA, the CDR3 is TGTGCCAGCAGTCGGGGACAGAGCTATAATTCACCCCTCCACTTT.

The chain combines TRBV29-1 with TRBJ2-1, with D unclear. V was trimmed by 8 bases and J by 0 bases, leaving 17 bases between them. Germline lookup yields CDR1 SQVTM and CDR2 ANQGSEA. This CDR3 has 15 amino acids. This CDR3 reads CSYLSSRSSYNEQFF. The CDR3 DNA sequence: TGCAGCTACCTATCCTCGAGGAGCTCCTACAATGAGCAGTTCTTC.

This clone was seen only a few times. CDR3 loop: CASSYSTSGAIETQYF. The CDR3 DNA is TGTGCCAGCAGTTATTCTACTAGCGGGGCGATAGAGACCCAGTACTTC. The V call is TRBV6-6, the J call TRBJ2-5; 10 positions match TRBD2. The ends lost 3 bases at V and 4 bases at J; junction bases unmatched: 8. This CDR3 contains 16 residues. Germline V gene data show CDR1 as MNHNY and CDR2 as SVGAGI (reference sequence).

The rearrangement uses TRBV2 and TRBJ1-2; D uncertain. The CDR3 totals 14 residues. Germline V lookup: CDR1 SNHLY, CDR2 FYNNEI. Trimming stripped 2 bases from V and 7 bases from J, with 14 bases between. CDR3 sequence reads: CASSERFRRVGYTF. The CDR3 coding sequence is TGTGCCAGCAGTGAAAGGTTTCGACGGGTTGGCTACACCTTC.

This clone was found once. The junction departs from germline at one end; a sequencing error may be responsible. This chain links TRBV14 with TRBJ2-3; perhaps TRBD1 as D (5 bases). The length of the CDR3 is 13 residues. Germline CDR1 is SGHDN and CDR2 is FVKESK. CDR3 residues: CAGRASGTDTQYF. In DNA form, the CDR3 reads TGTGCCGGCAGGGCCTCCGGCACAGATACGCAGTATTTT.

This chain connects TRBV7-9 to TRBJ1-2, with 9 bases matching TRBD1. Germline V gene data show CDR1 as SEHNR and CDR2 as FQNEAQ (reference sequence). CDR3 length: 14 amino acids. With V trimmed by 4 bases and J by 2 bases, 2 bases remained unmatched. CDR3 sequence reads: CASSSGTGNYGYTF. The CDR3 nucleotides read TGTGCCAGCAGCTCAGGGACAGGGAACTATGGCTACACCTTC.

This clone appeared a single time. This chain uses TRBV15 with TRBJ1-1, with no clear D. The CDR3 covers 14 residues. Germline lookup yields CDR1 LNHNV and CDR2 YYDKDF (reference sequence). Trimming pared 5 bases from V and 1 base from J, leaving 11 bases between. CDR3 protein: CATSAQTPNTEAFF. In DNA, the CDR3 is TGTGCCACCAGCGCCCAGACCCCGAACACTGAAGCTTTCTTT.

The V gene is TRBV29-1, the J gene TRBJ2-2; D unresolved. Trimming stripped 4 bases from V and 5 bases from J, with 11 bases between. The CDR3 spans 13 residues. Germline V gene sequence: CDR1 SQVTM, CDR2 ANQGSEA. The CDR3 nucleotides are TGCAGCGTTGTGGTACAGTGGACCGGGGAGCTGTTTTTT. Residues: CSVVVQWTGELFF.

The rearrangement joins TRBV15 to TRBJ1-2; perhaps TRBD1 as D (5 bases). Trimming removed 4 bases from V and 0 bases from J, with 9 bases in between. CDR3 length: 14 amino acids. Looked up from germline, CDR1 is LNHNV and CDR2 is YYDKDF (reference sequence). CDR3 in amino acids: CATSIDRANYGYTF. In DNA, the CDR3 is TGTGCCACCAGCATAGACAGAGCTAACTATGGCTACACCTTC.

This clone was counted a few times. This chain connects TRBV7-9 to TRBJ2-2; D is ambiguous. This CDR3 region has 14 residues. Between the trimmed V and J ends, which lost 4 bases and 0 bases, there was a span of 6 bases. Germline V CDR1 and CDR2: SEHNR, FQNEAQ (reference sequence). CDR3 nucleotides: TGTGCCAGCAGCTCCCCAGCGAACACCGGGGAGCTGTTTTTT. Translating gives CASSSPANTGELFF. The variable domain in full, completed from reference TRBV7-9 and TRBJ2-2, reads DTGVSQNPRHKITKRGQNVTFRCDPISEHNRLYWYRQTLGQGPEFLTYFQNEAQLEKSRLLSDRFSAERPKGSFSTLEIQRTEQGDSAMYLCASSSPANTGELFFGEGSRLTVL.

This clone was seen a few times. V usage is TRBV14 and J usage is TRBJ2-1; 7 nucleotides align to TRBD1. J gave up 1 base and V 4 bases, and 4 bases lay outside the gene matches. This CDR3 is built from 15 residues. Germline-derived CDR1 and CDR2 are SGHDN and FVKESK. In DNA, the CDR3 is TGTGCCAGCAGCCGACAGGGCTTATCCTACAATGAGCAGTTCTTC. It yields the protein CASSRQGLSYNEQFF.

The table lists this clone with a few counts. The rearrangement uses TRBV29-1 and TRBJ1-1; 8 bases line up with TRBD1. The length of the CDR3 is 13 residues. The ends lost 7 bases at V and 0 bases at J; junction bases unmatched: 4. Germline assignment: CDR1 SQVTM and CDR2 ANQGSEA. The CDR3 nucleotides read TGCAGCGCCCTGGGACAGGTGAACACTGAAGCTTTCTTT. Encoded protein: CSALGQVNTEAFF.

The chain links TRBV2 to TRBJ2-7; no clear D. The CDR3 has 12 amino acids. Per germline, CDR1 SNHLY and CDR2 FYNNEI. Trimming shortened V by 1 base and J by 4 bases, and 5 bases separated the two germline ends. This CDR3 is CASSEEIYEQYF. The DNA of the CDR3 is TGTGCCAGCAGTGAAGAGATTTACGAGCAGTACTTC.

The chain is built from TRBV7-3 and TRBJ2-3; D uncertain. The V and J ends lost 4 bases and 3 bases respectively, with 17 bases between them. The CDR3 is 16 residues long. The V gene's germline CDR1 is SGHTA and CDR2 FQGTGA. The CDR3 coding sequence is TGTGCCAGCAGCTCCCCTCCAGGTCGGGCGACAGATACGCAGTATTTT. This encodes CASSSPPGRATDTQYF.

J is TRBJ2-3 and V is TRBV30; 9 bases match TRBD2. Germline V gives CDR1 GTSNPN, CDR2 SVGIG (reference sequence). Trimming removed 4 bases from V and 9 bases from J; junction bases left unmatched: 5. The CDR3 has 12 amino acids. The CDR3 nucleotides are TGTGCCTGGAATAGCGGGGGACACACGCAGTATTTT. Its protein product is CAWNSGGHTQYF.

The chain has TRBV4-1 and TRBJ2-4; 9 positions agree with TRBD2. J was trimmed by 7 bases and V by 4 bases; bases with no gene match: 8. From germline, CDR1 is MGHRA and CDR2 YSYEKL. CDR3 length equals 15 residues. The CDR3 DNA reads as TGCGCCAGCAGCCCAGCTGGCGGGGGGGCGAACATTCAGTACTTC. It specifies CASSPAGGGANIQYF.

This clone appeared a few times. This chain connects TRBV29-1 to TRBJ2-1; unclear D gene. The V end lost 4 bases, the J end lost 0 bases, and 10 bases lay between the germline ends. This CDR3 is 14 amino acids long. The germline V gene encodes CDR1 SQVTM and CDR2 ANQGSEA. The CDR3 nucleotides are TGCAGCGTTGTCAGCCCTAGCTCCTACAATGAGCAGTTCTTC. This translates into CSVVSPSSYNEQFF.

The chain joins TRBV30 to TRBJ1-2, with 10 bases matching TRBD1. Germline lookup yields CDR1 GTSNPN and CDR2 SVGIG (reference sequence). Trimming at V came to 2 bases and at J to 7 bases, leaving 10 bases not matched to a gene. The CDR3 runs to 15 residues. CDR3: CAWSTGTGAPRGYTF. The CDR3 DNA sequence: TGTGCCTGGAGTACCGGGACAGGGGCCCCCCGTGGCTACACCTTC.

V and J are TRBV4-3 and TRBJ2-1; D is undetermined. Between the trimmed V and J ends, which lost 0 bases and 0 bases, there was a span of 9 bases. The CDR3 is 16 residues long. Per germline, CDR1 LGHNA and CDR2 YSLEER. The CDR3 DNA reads TGCGCCAGCAGCCAAGATCCCTTTGGCTCCTACAATGAGCAGTTCTTC. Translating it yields CASSQDPFGSYNEQFF.

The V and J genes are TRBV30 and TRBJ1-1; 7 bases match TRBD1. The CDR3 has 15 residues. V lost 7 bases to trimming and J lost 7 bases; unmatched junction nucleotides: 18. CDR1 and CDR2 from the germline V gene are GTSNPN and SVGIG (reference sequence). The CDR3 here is CASKPRDRRFGEAFF. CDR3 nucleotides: TGTGCCTCTAAACCACGGGACAGAAGATTCGGTGAAGCTTTCTTT.

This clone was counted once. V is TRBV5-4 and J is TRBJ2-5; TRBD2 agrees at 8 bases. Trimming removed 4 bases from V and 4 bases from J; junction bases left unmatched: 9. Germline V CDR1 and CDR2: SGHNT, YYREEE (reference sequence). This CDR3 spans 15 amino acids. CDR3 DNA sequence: TGTGCCAGCAGCGCACCGGGACTAGGGACAGAGACCCAGTACTTC. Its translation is CASSAPGLGTETQYF.